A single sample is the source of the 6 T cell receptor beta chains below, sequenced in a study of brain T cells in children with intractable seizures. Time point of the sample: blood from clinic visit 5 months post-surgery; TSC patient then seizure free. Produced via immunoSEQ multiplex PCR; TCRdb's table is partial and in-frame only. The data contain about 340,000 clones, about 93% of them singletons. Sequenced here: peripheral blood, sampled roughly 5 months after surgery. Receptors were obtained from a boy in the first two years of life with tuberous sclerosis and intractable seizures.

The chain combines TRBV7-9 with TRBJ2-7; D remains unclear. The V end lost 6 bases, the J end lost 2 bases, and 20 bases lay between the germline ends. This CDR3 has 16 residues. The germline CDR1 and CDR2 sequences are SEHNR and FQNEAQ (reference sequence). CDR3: CASSFALSGQTYEQYF. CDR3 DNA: TGTGCCAGCAGTTTCGCGTTGAGTGGGCAGACCTACGAGCAGTACTTC.

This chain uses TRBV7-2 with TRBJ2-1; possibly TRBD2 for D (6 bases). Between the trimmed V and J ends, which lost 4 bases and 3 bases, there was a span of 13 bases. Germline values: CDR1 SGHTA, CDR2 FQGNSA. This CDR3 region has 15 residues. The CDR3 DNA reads TGTGCCAGCAGCTCGCTCGGGACTCACTACAATGAGCAGTTCTTC. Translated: CASSSLGTHYNEQFF. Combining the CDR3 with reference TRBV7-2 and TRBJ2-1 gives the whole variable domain GAGVSQSPSNKVTEKGKDVELRCDPISGHTALYWYRQSLGQGLEFLIYFQGNSAPDKSGLPSDRFSAERTGGSVSTLTIQRTQQEDSAVYLCASSSLGTHYNEQFFGPGTRLTVL.

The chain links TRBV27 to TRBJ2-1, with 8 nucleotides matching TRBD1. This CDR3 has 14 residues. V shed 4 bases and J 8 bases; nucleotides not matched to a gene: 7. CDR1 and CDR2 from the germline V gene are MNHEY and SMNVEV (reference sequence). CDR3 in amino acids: CASSWTGSLDEQFF. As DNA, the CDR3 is TGTGCCAGCAGTTGGACAGGGAGTCTTGATGAGCAGTTCTTC.

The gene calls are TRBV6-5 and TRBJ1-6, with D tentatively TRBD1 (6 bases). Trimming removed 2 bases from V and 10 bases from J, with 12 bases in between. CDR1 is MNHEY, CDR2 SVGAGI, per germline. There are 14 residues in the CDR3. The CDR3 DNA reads TGTGCCAGCAGTTACGAAGGGGGGGAATCACCCCTCCACTTT. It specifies CASSYEGGESPLHF.

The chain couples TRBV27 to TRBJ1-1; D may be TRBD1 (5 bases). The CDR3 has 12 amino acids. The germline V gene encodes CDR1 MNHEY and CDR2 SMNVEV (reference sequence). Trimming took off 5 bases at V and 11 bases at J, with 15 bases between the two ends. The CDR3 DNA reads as TGTGCCAGCAGTCCTGGGGGGACTTTGGCTTTCTTT. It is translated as CASSPGGTLAFF.

This CDR3 reads CASSTGLPGAREQFF. CDR3 sequence (DNA): TGCGCCAGCAGCACGGGACTACCCGGAGCGCGTGAGCAGTTCTTC. The rearrangement uses TRBV5-1 and TRBJ2-1; the match to TRBD2 covers 7 bases. The CDR3 covers 15 residues. CDR1 is SGHRS and CDR2 is YFSETQ in the germline V gene. The V gene end was trimmed by 4 bases and the J gene end by 9 bases; junction bases not matched to a gene: 13.